This entry lists 24 T cell receptor beta chains sequenced from one sample in a study of T-cell reconstitution after alpha-beta-depleted transplantation in children. Overall study findings and caveats: T-cell numbers and diversity one year post-transplant derived largely from freshly generated T cells.

Molecular barcoding with unique molecular identifiers was used for the TCRbeta library. TCRdb itself ran the PCR reads through MiXCR, one entry per CDR3 protein. The sample carries approximately 300,000 distinct CDR3 sequences, 6.5% to 9% recorded once. Their recognized antigens are unknown. Source: peripheral blood, taken 360 days after TCRalphabeta/CD19-depleted stem cell transplant. These receptor sequences come from a female patient aged 2-15 years who had a stem cell transplant for Fanconi anemia, so the T cells may come from the graft donor.

The gene calls are TRBV28 and TRBJ1-5; 9 bases fit TRBD1. This CDR3 is built from 15 residues. V trimming: 3 bases; J trimming: 10 bases; junction bases outside the gene matches: 10. Germline V gene data show CDR1 as MDHEN and CDR2 as SYDVKM. In DNA form, the CDR3 reads TGTGCCAGCAGTTTCTTCCACAGGGGGCGAAGTCCCCAGCATTTT. Residues: CASSFFHRGRSPQHF.

The sample holds many counts of this clonotype. V is TRBV6-2 or TRBV6-3 and J is TRBJ2-7; D assignment may be TRBD1 or TRBD2 (6 bases each). This CDR3 region has 15 residues. Germline CDR1 is MNHEY and CDR2 is SVGEGT. V dropped 2 bases and J dropped 5 bases, with 16 bases sitting between them. The CDR3 sequence: CASSYGEGGADEQYF. The CDR3 region has the DNA TGTGCCAGCAGTTACGGTGAGGGGGGAGCGGACGAGCAGTACTTC.

The table lists this clonotype with many counts. The chain couples TRBV12-3 or TRBV12-4 to TRBJ1-5; TRBD1 is a possible D gene (5 bases). CDR3 length equals 13 residues. Trimming removed 3 bases from V and 7 bases from J, with 10 bases in between. The CDR3 loop reads CASSLGRLQPQHF. For the CDR3, the DNA is TGTGCCAGCAGTTTGGGGCGGCTGCAGCCCCAGCATTTT.

This clonotype was counted ten times or more. The gene calls are TRBV7-7 and TRBJ2-5; 7 nucleotides align to TRBD1. Per germline, CDR1 SSHAT and CDR2 FNYEAQ (reference sequence). The CDR3 runs to 16 residues. With 1 base clipped from V and 1 base from J, the junction kept 6 bases outside the gene matches. The DNA for the CDR3 is TGTGCCAGCAGCTTAGACGACAGGGACAGCCAAGAGACCCAGTACTTC. Protein product: CASSLDDRDSQETQYF.

V is TRBV5-5 and J is TRBJ2-4, with TRBD2 matching over 14 bases. V was pared by 4 bases and J by 8 bases, with 14 bases of the junction left unmatched. From germline, CDR1 is SGHKS and CDR2 YYEKEE (reference sequence). The CDR3 extends over 18 amino acids. CDR3 DNA sequence: TGTGCCAGCAGCGGGGGACTAGCGGGGGTTAACCTCCTAGACATTCAGTACTTC. Protein product: CASSGGLAGVNLLDIQYF.

This clonotype came up many times. V is TRBV20-1 and J is TRBJ2-2, with D possibly TRBD2 on 5 matching bases. Germline CDR1 reads DFQATT; CDR2 reads SNEGSKA (reference sequence). The germline V and J ends were trimmed by 3 bases and 3 bases, with 11 bases remaining between them. The CDR3 consists of 14 residues. The CDR3: CSARLPDYTGELFF. The DNA for the CDR3 is TGCAGTGCTAGGCTTCCGGACTACACCGGGGAGCTGTTTTTT.

This clonotype was seen a single time. The chain combines TRBV5-5 with TRBJ2-3; possibly TRBD1 for D (5 bases). Germline loops: CDR1 SGHKS, CDR2 YYEKEE (reference sequence). The CDR3 has 17 amino acids. Deletions cut 1 base from V and 0 bases from J, with 15 bases between. The CDR3 loop reads CASSLRGRQPSTDTQYF. The CDR3, as DNA: TGTGCCAGCAGCTTGAGGGGCAGACAGCCGAGCACAGATACGCAGTATTTT.

Notes on this clonotype: A much larger clone differs from this one at a single base, so this may be a read error. The CDR3 sequence: CAISSSEYGYTF. The CDR3 coding sequence is TGTGCCATCAGTTCATCTGAGTATGGCTACACCTTC. J is TRBJ1-2 and V is TRBV12-3 or TRBV12-4; no clear D. The CDR3 sequence is 12 residues long.

This clonotype was observed at least ten times. The V and J genes are TRBV2 and TRBJ1-1; D not certain. Trimming removed 6 bases at V and 3 bases at J, with 11 bases between. CDR1 and CDR2 from the germline V gene are SNHLY and FYNNEI. The CDR3 is 13 residues long. CDR3 nucleotide sequence: TGTGCCAGCAGGGCCCTGAGGGACACTGAAGCTTTCTTT. Its translation: CASRALRDTEAFF.

In its sample, this clonotype was seen many times. This chain uses TRBV12-3 or TRBV12-4 with TRBJ2-5; tentatively, D is TRBD1 (6 bases). The V gene lost 0 bases and the J gene lost 5 bases, with 10 bases spanning the gap. CDR3 length: 14 amino acids. This chain's CDR3 is CASSLAQGTETQYF. The CDR3 DNA is TGTGCCAGCAGTTTAGCGCAGGGGACGGAGACCCAGTACTTC.

This clonotype was recorded a few times. The CDR3 sequence is CASSVSGNFPTNEKLFF. CDR3 sequence (DNA): TGTGCCAGCAGCGTTTCCGGGAACTTTCCAACTAATGAAAAACTGTTTTTT. This rearrangement joins TRBV9 to TRBJ1-4; D unclear. With 2 bases removed from V and 0 bases from J, the gap between germline ends came to 14 bases. The CDR3 extends over 17 amino acids. Germline-derived CDR1 and CDR2 are SGDLS and YYNGEE.

This clonotype has at least ten counts. The chain joins TRBV15 to TRBJ2-7; D is unresolved. The germline V gene encodes CDR1 LNHNV and CDR2 YYDKDF (reference sequence). The CDR3 extends over 13 amino acids. V was clipped by 3 bases and J by 6 bases, with 12 bases between them. For the CDR3, the DNA is TGTGCCACCAGCAGGGACCCTGTGGGCGAGCAGTACGTC. Translating it yields CATSRDPVGEQYV.

In its sample, this clonotype was seen many times. This chain links TRBV20-1 with TRBJ2-7, with TRBD2 identical over 7 bases. Germline assignment: CDR1 DFQATT and CDR2 SNEGSKA (reference sequence). This CDR3 region has 14 residues. Trimming at V came to 5 bases and at J to 6 bases, leaving 13 bases not matched to a gene. CDR3 protein: CSAQQLAFPSEQYF. In nucleotides, the CDR3 is TGCAGTGCTCAACAACTAGCGTTCCCCTCCGAGCAGTACTTC.

This rearrangement joins TRBV20-1 to TRBJ2-7, with D unclear. Germline assignment: CDR1 DFQATT and CDR2 SNEGSKA (reference sequence). Trimming removed 1 base at V and 4 bases at J, with 11 bases between. The CDR3 loop spans 13 amino acids. The CDR3 region is CSARGLHVYEQYF. The CDR3 coding sequence is TGCAGTGCTAGAGGACTTCATGTGTACGAGCAGTACTTC.

In this sample, this clonotype turned up many times. V and J are TRBV29-1 and TRBJ1-2; D is unresolved. There are 12 residues in the CDR3. The V and J ends lost 3 bases and 3 bases respectively, with 8 bases between them. Per germline, CDR1 SQVTM and CDR2 ANQGSEA. In DNA, the CDR3 is TGCAGCGTTGATCCCGAGGACTATGGCTACACCTTC. This codes for CSVDPEDYGYTF.

This clonotype has only a few counts. The rearrangement links TRBV20-1 to TRBJ2-5; D call uncertain. Trimming stripped 6 bases from V and 7 bases from J, with 21 bases between. This CDR3 contains 14 residues. Germline CDR1 and CDR2: DFQATT and SNEGSKA (reference sequence). CDR3 in amino acids: CSARAGLPFGTQYF. The CDR3, as DNA: TGCAGTGCCCGCGCCGGGTTGCCCTTCGGGACCCAGTACTTC.

This clonotype has at least ten counts. The rearrangement links TRBV15 to TRBJ2-5, with D possibly being TRBD1 (6 bases). The CDR3 runs 14 residues. Germline CDR1 LNHNV, CDR2 YYDKDF (reference sequence). V lost 7 bases to trimming and J lost 3 bases, with 15 bases between them. As DNA, the CDR3 is TGTGCCACCAAGGAGACCAGGGGTAAAGAGACCCAGTACTTC. It yields the protein CATKETRGKETQYF.

This clonotype was seen a handful of times. The gene calls are TRBV5-1 and TRBJ1-1, with TRBD1 as a possible D gene (5 bases). Germline CDR1 reads SGHRS; CDR2 reads YFSETQ. Deletions cut 1 base from V and 3 bases from J, with 13 bases between. This CDR3 has 15 amino acids. CDR3 bases: TGCGCCAGCAGCTTGATAGGGACGGCCTACACTGAAGCTTTCTTT. It codes for CASSLIGTAYTEAFF.

This clonotype was seen a few times. The chain recombines TRBV5-1 with TRBJ1-2, with D possibly TRBD1 on 6 matching bases. The germline gives CDR1 SGHRS, CDR2 YFSETQ. V lost 1 base, J lost 5 bases, and 18 bases lay in between. The CDR3 runs to 16 residues. The CDR3 DNA is TGCGCCAGCAGCTTGAGGTCCGGGGCGCAGGGGTATGGCTACACCTTC. This encodes CASSLRSGAQGYGYTF. The variable domain in full, completed from reference TRBV5-1 and TRBJ1-2, reads KAGVTQTPRYLIKTRGQQVTLSCSPISGHRSVSWYQQTPGQGLQFLFEYFSETQRNKGNFPGRFSGRQFSNSRSEMNVSTLELGDSALYLCASSLRSGAQGYGYTFGSGTRLTVV.

This clonotype was detected a few times. The chain links TRBV11-2 to TRBJ2-6; D gene ambiguous. Trimming stripped 5 bases from V and 0 bases from J, with 14 bases between. There are 17 residues in the CDR3. In germline, CDR1 is SGHAT, CDR2 FQNNGV. CDR3 protein: CASSHVTWISGANVLTF. In DNA, the CDR3 is TGTGCCAGCAGCCACGTGACCTGGATCTCTGGGGCCAACGTCCTGACTTTC.

This chain links TRBV11-2 with TRBJ1-1, with TRBD1 matching over 7 bases. The germline CDR1 and CDR2 sequences are SGHAT and FQNNGV. The CDR3 length is 15 residues. Trimming removed 5 bases from V and 1 base from J; junction bases left unmatched: 7. The CDR3 sequence is CASSVTGTTNTEAFF. The CDR3 nucleotides read TGTGCCAGCAGCGTGACAGGGACAACGAACACTGAAGCTTTCTTT.

The sample holds many counts of this clonotype. This chain uses TRBV28 with TRBJ2-7, with 10 bases matching TRBD1. This CDR3 comprises 15 residues. Germline assignment: CDR1 MDHEN and CDR2 SYDVKM. V dropped 3 bases and J dropped 5; count of bases not matched to a gene: 7. This CDR3 is CASSFLRDRGDEQYF. The CDR3 nucleotides read TGTGCCAGCAGTTTTCTTCGGGACAGGGGCGACGAGCAGTACTTC.

This clonotype was counted a few times. V gene TRBV28 combines with J gene TRBJ2-2; 10 bases align to TRBD1. In germline, CDR1 is MDHEN, CDR2 SYDVKM. The CDR3 contains 16 residues. Germline trimming cut 4 bases from V and 7 bases from J; bases unmatched to any gene: 9. The CDR3 spells CASSSPGQGEGGELFF. CDR3 sequence (DNA): TGTGCCAGCAGTTCCCCCGGACAGGGGGAGGGCGGGGAGCTGTTTTTT.

V usage is TRBV2 and J usage is TRBJ1-4; the D gene is possibly TRBD1 (5 bases). Trimming shortened V by 8 bases and J by 0 bases, and 10 bases separated the two germline ends. Germline CDR1 and CDR2: SNHLY and FYNNEI. This CDR3 has 14 amino acids. The CDR3 loop reads CASFGTATNEKLFF. DNA of the CDR3: TGTGCCAGCTTCGGGACGGCAACTAATGAAAAACTGTTTTTT.